These T cell receptor beta chains were read from a single sample in a study of shared clonotypes between healthy human individuals. The table came from immunoSEQ multiplex PCR; TCRdb's copy has only in-frame clones and leaves some out. The data contain over a million clones, around 98% of them singletons. Sample: naive CD4+ T cells sorted from blood. The receptors come from a man aged 25 to 40 in good health. CDR3s include the opening cysteine and the closing phenylalanine or tryptophan. The D gene is left open where the match is weak.

j_gene: TRBJ2-7; v_gene: TRBV9; d_gene: TRBD2; CDR3nt: TGTGCCAGCAGCGGGGGACTAGCGGGAACCTACGAGCAGTACTTC; CDR3aa: CASSGGLAGTYEQYF
j_gene: TRBJ2-7; v_gene: TRBV19; d_gene: TRBD2; CDR3nt: TGTGCCACGTCCGATCGGGGGAGGGCCTCCTACGAGCAGTACTTC; CDR3aa: CATSDRGRASYEQYF
j_gene: TRBJ2-5; v_gene: TRBV18; d_gene: .; CDR3nt: TGTGCCAGCTCACCAAGGGGAAAGACCCAGTACTTC; CDR3aa: CASSPRGKTQYF
j_gene: TRBJ2-3; v_gene: TRBV9; d_gene: .; CDR3nt: TGTGCCAGCAGTAACGGACCTAACACAGATACGCAGTATTTT; CDR3aa: CASSNGPNTDTQYF
j_gene: TRBJ1-5; v_gene: TRBV5-5; d_gene: .; CDR3nt: TGTGCCAGCAGCTTTTACAGCAATCAGCCCCAGCATTTT; CDR3aa: CASSFYSNQPQHF
j_gene: TRBJ2-5; v_gene: TRBV5-1; d_gene: .; CDR3nt: TGCGCCAGCAGCAAAATGGGGGAGTACCAAGAGACCCAGTACTTC; CDR3aa: CASSKMGEYQETQYF
j_gene: TRBJ2-4; v_gene: TRBV7-9; d_gene: TRBD2; CDR3nt: TGTGCCAGCAGCTTACCGGGACTAGCGGGAGTCACAAACATTCAGTACTTC; CDR3aa: CASSLPGLAGVTNIQYF
j_gene: TRBJ2-7; v_gene: TRBV4-1; d_gene: .; CDR3nt: TGCGCCAGCAGCCATATAGCGGTAATCCCCTACGAGCAGTACTTC; CDR3aa: CASSHIAVIPYEQYF
j_gene: TRBJ1-5; v_gene: TRBV6-1; d_gene: .; CDR3nt: TGTGCCAGCACGGAGGGATATAGCAATCAGCCCCAGCATTTT; CDR3aa: CASTEGYSNQPQHF
j_gene: TRBJ2-7; v_gene: TRBV11-2; d_gene: TRBD2; CDR3nt: TGTGCCAGCAGTCCCAGGGCGGGGGTTTCCTACGAGCAGTACTTC; CDR3aa: CASSPRAGVSYEQYF
j_gene: TRBJ2-7; v_gene: TRBV19; d_gene: .; CDR3nt: TGTGCCAGTAGTATTATCGGAGGGGGCACCTACGAGCAGTACTTC; CDR3aa: CASSIIGGGTYEQYF